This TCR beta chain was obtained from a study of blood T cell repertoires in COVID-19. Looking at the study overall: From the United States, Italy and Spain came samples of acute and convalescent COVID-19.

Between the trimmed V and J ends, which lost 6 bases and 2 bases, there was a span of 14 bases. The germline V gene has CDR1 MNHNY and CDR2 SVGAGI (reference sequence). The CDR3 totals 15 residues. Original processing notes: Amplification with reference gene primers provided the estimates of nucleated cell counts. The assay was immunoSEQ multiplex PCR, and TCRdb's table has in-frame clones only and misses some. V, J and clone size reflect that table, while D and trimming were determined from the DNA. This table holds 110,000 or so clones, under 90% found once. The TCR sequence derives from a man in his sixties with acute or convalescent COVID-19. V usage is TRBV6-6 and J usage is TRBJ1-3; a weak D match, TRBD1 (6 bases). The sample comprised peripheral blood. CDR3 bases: TGTGCCAGCAGCCCGTACGGGACAACTGGAAACACCATATATTTT. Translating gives CASSPYGTTGNTIYF.